A selection of T cell receptor beta chains follows, all from one sample in a study of shared clonotypes between healthy human individuals. Measured with immunoSEQ multiplex PCR; TCRdb has only the in-frame clones, and not every one. The repertoire holds around 2.1 million clones, with around 95% as singletons. Input material: naive CD4+ T cells sorted from blood. Every receptor here comes from a man aged 18 to 29 in good health. Both conserved end residues are trimmed from each CDR3.

TRBJ2-1	TRBV6-1	ASSGQALTYNEQF
TRBJ2-5	TRBV10-3	AIGERENSQETQY
TRBJ2-1	TRBV10-2	ASSRPGLAPNEQF
TRBJ1-6	TRBV19	ATGRLDNSPLH
TRBJ2-3	TRBV28	ASRGAGRDTQY
TRBJ1-2	TRBV30	AWTLTGPTNYGYT
TRBJ2-5	TRBV7-2	ASSVSGLVGETQY
TRBJ2-1	TRBV7-9	ASSGQGEYNEQF
TRBJ1-6	TRBV6-6	ASTDRGLDSPLH
TRBJ2-3	TRBV28	ASSFPDRAADTQY
TRBJ1-1	TRBV27	ASRFTGTGNTEAF
TRBJ1-4	TRBV5-4	ASSPRTGGLI
TRBJ1-1	TRBV7-9	ASSPSKNTEAF
TRBJ1-2	TRBV29-1	SVDRDRDNYGYT
TRBJ2-3	TRBV5-4	ASSRDRDSTDTQY
TRBJ1-2	TRBV10-2	ASSDSGLIYGYT
TRBJ1-1	TRBV5-1	ASSFAGGANTEAF
TRBJ2-7	TRBV6-6	ASSQGQGAYEQY
TRBJ2-7	TRBV18	ASSTEGGGLEQY
TRBJ2-3	TRBV5-4	ASSFWTGITDTQY
TRBJ2-2	TRBV18	ASSPGQANTGELF
TRBJ1-2	TRBV7-9	ASSSNYAGGFGYT
TRBJ1-2	TRBV5-4	ASSLEGGATYGYT
TRBJ1-2	TRBV5-8	ASSLDQGGYT
TRBJ1-3	TRBV28	ASSLHRGNTIY
TRBJ1-6	TRBV18	ASSPPAGNNSPLH
TRBJ2-7	TRBV10-3	AISESQGSYEQY